The next 5 T cell receptor beta chains were all read from a single sample in a study of cytomegalovirus exposure and HLA in healthy donors (dated by TCRdb to the late 2010s). Receptor libraries were prepared by the immunoSEQ multiplex PCR assay. A mixture of 60 forward primers for TCR Vbeta segments and 13 reverse primers for TCR Jbeta segments was used in the multiplex PCR. The source is immuneACCESS, and TCRdb retained only in-frame sequences with V and J called. Part of the clones is not carried over; for the studies checked, unresolved V genes explain less than half of this, and the remainder is unexplained. Within this sample are approximately 170,000 clones, with 82% of them counted one time only. The ten largest clonotypes hold approximately 1.5% of the sample. Sequenced input: PBMCs. The receptor source for this set is a male donor in good health and CMV-seronegative.

The genes are TRBV7-8 and TRBJ2-3; 12 bases line up with TRBD2. CDR3 length: 19 residues. Trimming took 1 base from V and 0 from J; bases not matched to a gene: 8. Germline-derived CDR1 and CDR2 are SGHVS and FQNEAQ. The CDR3 DNA sequence: TGTGCCAGCAGCTTAGGGACTAGCGGGACCGCCTCTAGCACAGATACGCAGTATTTT. Its translation: CASSLGTSGTASSTDTQYF.

The gene calls are TRBV27 and TRBJ2-7; D remains ambiguous. The ends were cut back, 3 bases at V and 0 bases at J, with 9 bases in the middle. This CDR3 comprises 14 residues. CDR1 is MNHEY and CDR2 is SMNVEV in the germline V gene (reference sequence). As DNA, the CDR3 is TGTGCCAGCAGTTTCTCCGCCGGCTCCTACGAGCAGTACTTC. This encodes CASSFSAGSYEQYF.

J is TRBJ2-1 and V is TRBV29-1; TRBD2 is a possible D gene (6 bases). Germline CDR1 and CDR2: SQVTM and ANQGSEA. Trimming took off 3 bases at V and 6 bases at J, with 15 bases between the two ends. The CDR3 is made up of 14 amino acids. The CDR3 DNA is TGCAGCGTTGATCGGTCGGGAGCTCGCAATGAGCAGTTCTTC. This sequence encodes CSVDRSGARNEQFF.

The V call is TRBV4-1, the J call TRBJ2-3, with 11 bases lining up with TRBD2. The trim removed 5 bases at V and 2 bases at J, leaving 6 bases unmatched. This CDR3 region has 16 residues. Germline loops: CDR1 MGHRA, CDR2 YSYEKL. CDR3 DNA sequence: TGCGCCAGCAGCGTTATAGCGGGAGGGATCACAGATACGCAGTATTTT. Amino acids: CASSVIAGGITDTQYF.

V gene TRBV28 combines with J gene TRBJ2-7; TRBD1 agrees at 8 bases. V gave up 6 bases and J gave up 5 bases; unmatched junction bases: 9. The CDR3 covers 14 residues. Germline CDR1 MDHEN, CDR2 SYDVKM. The CDR3 region has the DNA TGTGCCAGCAGCTCCCCGGACAGGGACAACGAGCAGTACTTC. This encodes CASSSPDRDNEQYF.